These T cell receptor beta chains were read from a single sample in a study of glioma-infiltrating T cells. TCRdb passed the multiplex PCR reads through MiXCR, listing each CDR3 protein once. Counted here are tens of thousands of distinct CDR3 sequences, approximately 42% occurring once; the ten biggest clones make up more than 30%. Input material: glioma tissue, nonneoplastic brain tissue, or PBMCs (not recorded which). The receptors were sampled from a human donor with low-grade glioma or glioblastoma, undergoing nonglioma brain surgery, or in good health (not recorded which). The CDR3 runs from the conserved cysteine through the conserved F or W. D genes are given only for firm matches. Some rows have no size entry. The others give once, few or many, or a class for an expanded clone.

v_call,j_call,clone_size,d_call,cdr3_nt,cdr3_aa
TRBV6-1,TRBJ2-3,once,.,TGTGCTAGCAAACCGGGGGATACGCAGTATTTT,CASKPGDTQYF
TRBV15,TRBJ2-2,many,.,TGTGCCACCAGCGGAAACTTTGGCGGGGAGCTGTTTTTT,CATSGNFGGELFF
TRBV19,TRBJ1-1,.,TRBD1,TGTGCCCGAGCAGACAGGGGGCGTTTTCTTATGGGAATGAACACTGGAGCTTTCTTT,CARADRGRFLMGMNTGAFF
TRBV6-1,TRBJ2-7,many,.,TGTGCCAGCAGTGGCAGGGTGGGAAACGAGCAGTACTTC,CASSGRVGNEQYF
TRBV7-2,TRBJ2-5,many,.,TGTGCCAGCAGCTTAGAATTGAAGACCCAGTACTTC,CASSLELKTQYF
TRBV20-1,TRBJ2-1,many,.,TGCAGTGCTAGCAAGAACAACCAGGGGAGTGAGCAGTTCTTC,CSASKNNQGSEQFF
TRBV28,TRBJ2-7,.,TRBD1,TGTGCCAGCAGTCGCCGGGACAGGGGAACCTACAAGCAGTATTTC,CASSRRDRGTYKQYF
TRBV24-1,TRBJ2-3,many,.,TGTGCCACCAGTGATGAGGCCGCGACAGATACGCAGTATTTT,CATSDEAATDTQYF
TRBV18,TRBJ2-3,many,.,TGTGCCAGCTCACCACCTAACTATCTCACAGATACGCAGTATTTT,CASSPPNYLTDTQYF
TRBV4-1,TRBJ2-7,.,.,TGCGCCAGCAGCCCAGAGTCTTTCCCTAACTACGAGCAGTACTTC,CASSPESFPNYEQYF
TRBV14,TRBJ1-3,many,.,TGTGCCAGCAGCCAGCAATCCTTGGACAGCTACTTCTCTGGAAACACCATATATTTT,CASSQQSLDSYFSGNTIYF
TRBV7-3,TRBJ1-1,many,TRBD1,TGTGCCAGCAGCCCTAACAGACAGGGACCGAACACTGAAGCTTTCTTT,CASSPNRQGPNTEAFF
TRBV20-1,TRBJ1-6,.,.,TGCAGTGCTAGAGGAACAGGGCATGGCTCACACCTCCACTTT,CSARGTGHGSHLHF
TRBV7-2,TRBJ2-7,many,TRBD2,TGTGCCAGCAGCTTAGCGCCGGCGGGAGGGACCTACGAGCAGTACTTC,CASSLAPAGGTYEQYF
TRBV12-3/TRBV12-4,TRBJ2-2,many,.,TGTGCCAGCAGTTTAGACACCGGGGAGCTGTTTTTT,CASSLDTGELFF
TRBV7-2,TRBJ2-1,.,.,TGTACCAGCAGCTTAGGCAAGATAAGCTTCAATGAGCAGTTCTTC,CTSSLGKISFNEQFF
TRBV5-1,TRBJ2-7,.,TRBD1,TGCGCCAACAGCTTTCCCCCGAACAGGGGAAAGGACTACGAGCAGTACTTC,CANSFPPNRGKDYEQYF
TRBV4-1,TRBJ1-1,many,TRBD1,TGCGCCAGCAGCCAATTCACAGGGGGCCGGAACACTGAAGCTTTCTTT,CASSQFTGGRNTEAFF
TRBV5-4,TRBJ2-3,many,.,TGTGCCAGCAGCTTCTACACCCAAGATACGCAGTATTTT,CASSFYTQDTQYF
TRBV6-5,TRBJ1-1,.,.,TGTGCCGTCAGTTACTCGTTTTACACTGAAGCTTTCTTT,CAVSYSFYTEAFF
TRBV2,TRBJ2-7,many,TRBD1,TGTGCCAGCCGCCGGGGGACAGGGGCCGAGCAGTACTTC,CASRRGTGAEQYF
TRBV20-1,TRBJ1-3,.,.,TGCATTGCTATAGACATGGACTCTGTAAACACCATATATTTT,CIAIDMDSVNTIYF
TRBV7-3,TRBJ2-3,many,.,TGTGCCAGCAGCTTAACCCCAGCCACCACAGATACGCAGTATTTT,CASSLTPATTDTQYF
TRBV2,TRBJ2-1,many,.,TGTGCCAGGCAGGGGCGAAGCTCCTACAATGAGCAGTTCTTC,CARQGRSSYNEQFF
TRBV7-9,TRBJ1-2,.,TRBD1,TGTGCCAGCAGCTTGGGACAGGCCAGCTATGGCTACACCTTC,CASSLGQASYGYTF
TRBV2,TRBJ2-5,.,.,TGTGCCAGCAGTGGCTGGATCCGGGAGACCCAGTACTTC,CASSGWIRETQYF
TRBV27,TRBJ2-1,.,.,TGTGCCAGTGGACAGTTCTATGAGCAGTTCTTC,CASGQFYEQFF
TRBV10-3,TRBJ1-1,once,.,TGTGCCATCAGTGGTTCATTGGGGGTCACTGAAGACTTCTTT,CAISGSLGVTEDFF
TRBV3-1,TRBJ2-7,.,.,TGTGCCAGCAGCCAATTCCCAGGGGCCTACGAGCAGTACTTC,CASSQFPGAYEQYF
TRBV20-1,TRBJ2-7,many,.,TGCAGTGCTAGAGTGGGACAACTCCTCTACGAGCAGTACTTC,CSARVGQLLYEQYF
TRBV20-1,TRBJ1-1,many,.,TGCAGTGCACCCCAGGGGCGGGTGAACACTGAAGCTTTCTTT,CSAPQGRVNTEAFF
TRBV4-3,TRBJ2-1,many,.,TGCGCCAGCAGCGGACTAAAAGCGGAGGGTAGTGAGCAGTTCTTC,CASSGLKAEGSEQFF
TRBV12-3/TRBV12-4,TRBJ1-5,.,TRBD1,TGTACCAGCAGTTTCGGGACAGGAAGAAATCAGCCCCAGCATTTT,CTSSFGTGRNQPQHF
TRBV19,TRBJ1-5,many,.,TGTGCCAGTAGTATAGATTGGGGGATCAATCAGCCCCAGCATTTT,CASSIDWGINQPQHF
TRBV29-1,TRBJ2-2,few,.,TGCAGCGTTGGTGGTTTGGGAGAAGGATCACCCGGGGAGCTGTTTTTT,CSVGGLGEGSPGELFF
TRBV27,TRBJ1-2,.,.,TGTGCCAGCAGCGACCGGGACTATGGCTACACCTTC,CASSDRDYGYTF
TRBV7-7,TRBJ1-6,.,.,TGTGCCTGCAGCTACTCCTCCCGGGCCCCGAATTCACCCCTCCACTTT,CACSYSSRAPNSPLHF
TRBV11-3,TRBJ1-2,many,.,TGTGCCAGCAGCGAAAGTCAGGGTCGTCAGGGCTACACCTTC,CASSESQGRQGYTF
TRBV4-1,TRBJ2-7,many,.,TGCGCCAGCACCTCTACAGACTCCTACGAGCAGTACTTC,CASTSTDSYEQYF
TRBV9,TRBJ1-3,few,.,TGTGCCAGCAGCGTAGACTCTGGAAACACCATATATTTT,CASSVDSGNTIYF
TRBV5-1,TRBJ2-1,many,.,TGCGCCAGCAGCTTGGTTTCCCCAGGTAGCAATGAGCAGTTCTTC,CASSLVSPGSNEQFF
TRBV4-1,TRBJ2-1,few,.,TGCACCAGCAGACCAATAGTGGGGGTTGAGCAGTTCTTC,CTSRPIVGVEQFF